This T cell receptor beta chain was sequenced for a study of blood T cell repertoires in COVID-19. Germline V lookup: CDR1 SGHRS, CDR2 YFSETQ. CDR3 length equals 15 residues. V lost 0 bases to trimming and J lost 11 bases; unmatched junction nucleotides: 6. Per the original data handling: Reference gene primer amplification gave nucleated cell count estimates. Data came from immunoSEQ multiplex PCR; TCRdb stores just in-frame clones and leaves some out. V and J calls and clone size follow that table, whereas D and trimming were derived from the DNA. The table lists a few hundred thousand clones, about 86% of them singletons.

The source of this sequence is a woman in her 40s with acute COVID-19. This chain links TRBV5-1 with TRBJ1-6; 9 bases are shared with TRBD1. Sequenced input: PBMCs or T cells enriched from blood (not recorded which). CDR3 sequence (DNA): TGCGCCAGCAGCTTGGCGGGGGGACAGGGCCCACCCCTCCACTTT. Translated: CASSLAGGQGPPLHF.